This T cell receptor beta chain was sequenced in a study of T cell repertoires in cytomegalovirus infection. In the study overall: Evidence of both CMV infection and a matching HLA type came from public TCR beta signatures. Study-level points and caveats: Ex vivo, HLA-C-restricted CMV-specific TCR beta clonotypes prevailed over the rest of the response. Summed public TCR beta family frequency identified CMV carriers bearing the relevant HLA.

There are many counts of this clonotype. The antigen is not known. TCRdb used MiXCR to reprocess the reads, holding one entry per CDR3 protein. This table has 120,000 to 150,000 distinct CDR3 sequences, about 6.5% appearing once. The V gene lost 6 bases and the J gene lost 7 bases, with 9 bases spanning the gap. The CDR3 runs to 12 residues. The V gene's germline CDR1 is MDHEN and CDR2 SYDVKM. The sequencing input was PBMCs. The V gene is TRBV28, the J gene TRBJ1-4; D gene uncertain. This TCR came from a human donor in good health (CMV status not recorded). Some clones in this sample may be carry-over from other donors' samples. As DNA, the CDR3 is TGTGCCAGCAGAATGAGTGGTGAAAAACTGTTTTTT. Translating it yields CASRMSGEKLFF.